What follows are 5 T cell receptor beta chains derived from one specimen sequenced in a study of blood T cells in healthy people across ages (dated by TCRdb to between 2015 and 2017). Receptor libraries were prepared by 5' RACE. The data were produced on an Illumina HiSeq 2500. A second PCR of about 7 to 12 cycles was run with a J-beta primer mix and a sample-barcoded 5' primer. TCRdb took the public reads, trimmed them with fastp at Q25, ran MiXCR for clone calling and kept in-frame beta chains. CDR3 protein sequences are deduplicated, and each keeps its most common genes and DNA. Present in this sample are fewer than 2,000,000 distinct CDR3 sequences, 30% to 35% of which were seen just once. Of the sample, approximately 10% falls within the top ten clones. Sequencing was done on a sample of blood. The receptors shown here come from a woman in her thirties in good health.

V and J are TRBV6-5 and TRBJ2-3; the D gene could be TRBD1 or TRBD2 (5 bases each). Germline V lookup: CDR1 MNHEY, CDR2 SVGAGI. Deletions cut 0 bases from V and 4 bases from J, with 11 bases between. CDR3 length: 15 amino acids. In DNA form, the CDR3 reads TGTGCCAGCAGTTACTCGGGGGAGTTCGCAGATACGCAGTATTTT. It codes for CASSYSGEFADTQYF.

The chain combines TRBV7-8 with TRBJ2-3, with 9 bases that match TRBD2. J was trimmed by 2 bases and V by 5 bases; bases with no gene match: 14. The CDR3 length is 18 residues. Looked up from germline, CDR1 is SGHVS and CDR2 is FQNEAQ. CDR3 protein: CASSRRGASGDLTDTQYF. In DNA, the CDR3 is TGTGCCAGCAGCCGACGGGGGGCTAGCGGGGACCTCACAGATACGCAGTATTTT.

The chain uses TRBV10-3 and TRBJ2-1, with D possibly called TRBD1 or TRBD2 (5 bases each). CDR3 length equals 13 residues. The germline V gene encodes CDR1 ENHRY and CDR2 SYGVKD. Trimming stripped 10 bases from V and 10 bases from J, with 20 bases between. The CDR3 is CATNQGATYEQFF. The CDR3 DNA reads as TGTGCCACAAATCAGGGAGCGACCTACGAGCAGTTCTTC.

The chain has TRBV15 and TRBJ2-3, with TRBD1 matching over 7 bases. V lost 3 bases to trimming and J lost 0 bases; unmatched junction nucleotides: 9. This CDR3 contains 17 residues. CDR1 is LNHNV, CDR2 YYDKDF, per germline (reference sequence). CDR3 in amino acids: CATSSAQGTPSTDTQYF. Here the CDR3 DNA reads TGTGCCACCAGCAGTGCACAGGGGACCCCTAGCACAGATACGCAGTATTTT. The entire variable domain, with the rest obtained from reference TRBV15 and TRBJ2-3, is as follows: DAMVIQNPRYQVTQFGKPVTLSCSQTLNHNVMYWYQQKSSQAPKLLFHYYDKDFNNEADTPDNFQSRRPNTSFCFLDIRSPGLGDTAMYLCATSSAQGTPSTDTQYFGPGTRLTVL.

The V gene is TRBV7-9, the J gene TRBJ1-2, with D unresolved. The CDR3 runs to 11 residues. V was trimmed by 4 bases and J by 8 bases, leaving 8 bases between them. Germline CDR1 reads SEHNR; CDR2 reads FQNEAQ (reference sequence). The CDR3 protein is CASSWREGYTF. CDR3 DNA sequence: TGTGCCAGCAGCTGGAGGGAAGGCTACACCTTC.